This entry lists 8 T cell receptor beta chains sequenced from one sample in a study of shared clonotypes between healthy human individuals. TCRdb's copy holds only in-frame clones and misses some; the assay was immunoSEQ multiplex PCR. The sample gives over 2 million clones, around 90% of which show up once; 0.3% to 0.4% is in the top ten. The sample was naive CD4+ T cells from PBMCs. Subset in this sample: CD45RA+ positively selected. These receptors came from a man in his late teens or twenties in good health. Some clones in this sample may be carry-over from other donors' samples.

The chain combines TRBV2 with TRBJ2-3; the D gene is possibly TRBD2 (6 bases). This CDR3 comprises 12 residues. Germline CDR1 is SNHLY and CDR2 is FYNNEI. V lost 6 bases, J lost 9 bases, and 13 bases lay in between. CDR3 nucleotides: TGTGCCAGCAGCGGCCGGGACTCAACGCAGTATTTT. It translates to CASSGRDSTQYF. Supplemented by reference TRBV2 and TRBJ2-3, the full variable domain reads EPEVTQTPSHQVTQMGQEVILRCVPISNHLYFYWYRQILGQKVEFLVSFYNNEISEKSEIFDDQFSVERPDGSNFTLKIRSTKLEDSAMYFCASSGRDSTQYFGPGTRLTVL.

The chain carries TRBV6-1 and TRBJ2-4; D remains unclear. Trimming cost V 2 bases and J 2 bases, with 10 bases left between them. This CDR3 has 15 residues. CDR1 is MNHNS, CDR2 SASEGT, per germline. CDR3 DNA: TGTGCCAGCAGTGAACCTAGTGCGACCAAAAACATTCAGTACTTC. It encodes CASSEPSATKNIQYF.

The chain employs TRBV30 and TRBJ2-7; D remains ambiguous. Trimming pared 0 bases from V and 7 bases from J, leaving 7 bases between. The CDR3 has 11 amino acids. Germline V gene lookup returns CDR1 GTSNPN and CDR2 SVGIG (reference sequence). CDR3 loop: CAWSVFREQYF. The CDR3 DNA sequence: TGTGCCTGGAGTGTGTTTAGAGAGCAGTACTTC.

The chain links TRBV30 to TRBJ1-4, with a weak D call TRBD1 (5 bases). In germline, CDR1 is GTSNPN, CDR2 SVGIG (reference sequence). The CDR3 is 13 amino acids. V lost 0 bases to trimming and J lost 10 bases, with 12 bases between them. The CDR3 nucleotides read TGTGCCTGGAGTGTACGGGGCGGGGGAAAACTGTTTTTT. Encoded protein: CAWSVRGGGKLFF.

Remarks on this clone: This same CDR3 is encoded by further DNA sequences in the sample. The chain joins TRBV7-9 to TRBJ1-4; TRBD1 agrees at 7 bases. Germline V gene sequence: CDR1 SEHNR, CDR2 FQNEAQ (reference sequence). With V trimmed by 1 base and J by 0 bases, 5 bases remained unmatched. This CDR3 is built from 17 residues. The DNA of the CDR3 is TGTGCCAGCAGCTTAGGGGACAGACACGCAACTAATGAAAAACTGTTTTTT. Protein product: CASSLGDRHATNEKLFF.

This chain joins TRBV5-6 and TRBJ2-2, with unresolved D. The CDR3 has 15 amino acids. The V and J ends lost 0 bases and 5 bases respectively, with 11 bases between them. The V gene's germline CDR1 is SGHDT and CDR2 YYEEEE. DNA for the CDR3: TGTGCCAGCAGCTTGGTGGGCGCGCCAACCGGGGAGCTGTTTTTT. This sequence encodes CASSLVGAPTGELFF.

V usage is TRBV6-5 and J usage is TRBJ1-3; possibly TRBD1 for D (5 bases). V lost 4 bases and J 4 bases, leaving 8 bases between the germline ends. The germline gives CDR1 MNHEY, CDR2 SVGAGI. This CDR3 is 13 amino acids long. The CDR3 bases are TGTGCCAGCAGTTCGGGGGGAGGAAACACCATATATTTT. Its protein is CASSSGGGNTIYF.

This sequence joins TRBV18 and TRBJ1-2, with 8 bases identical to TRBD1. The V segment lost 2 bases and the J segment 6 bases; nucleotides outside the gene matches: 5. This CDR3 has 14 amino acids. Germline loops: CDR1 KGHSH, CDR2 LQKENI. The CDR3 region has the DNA TGTGCCAGCTCACCATCTGGGACAGGCGATGGCTACACCTTC. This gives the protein CASSPSGTGDGYTF. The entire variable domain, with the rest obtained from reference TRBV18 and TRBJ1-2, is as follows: NAGVMQNPRHLVRRRGQEARLRCSPMKGHSHVYWYRQLPEEGLKFMVYLQKENIIDESGMPKERFSAEFPKEGPSILRIQQVVRGDSAAYFCASSPSGTGDGYTFGSGTRLTVV.